The clone carrying this T cell receptor beta chain came up a few times. Its target is unknown. These data belong to a study of human T cells and chemical hapten exposure. Study overall: Sensitization was performed using 2% DPC on a 2 cm by 2 cm upper inner arm skin site. Study-wide results and caveats: Significantly more large CDR3 similarity clusters were formed by expanded TCRs than by controls.

Specified time point: patch test 3, about 24 weeks after DPC sensitization. As to treatment: therapeutic diphenylcyclopropenone sensitization with weekly scalp DPC. V shed 1 base and J shed 14 bases, with 9 bases lying between them. Germline loops: CDR1 SGHVS, CDR2 FQNEAQ. The CDR3 has 12 amino acids. TCRdb re-analysed the RACE reads in MiXCR, keeping a single row per CDR3 protein. Of about 160,000 distinct CDR3 sequences detected, about a quarter appear once; the ten largest clones hold roughly 2.2%. The clonotype originates from a woman between 18 and 29 years old with alopecia areata. Some clones in this sample may be carry-over from other donors' samples. The rearrangement links TRBV7-8 to TRBJ1-6, with D unclear. The material sequenced was whole blood, taken in connection with sensitization to the hapten diphenylcyclopropenone (DPC). The CDR3 spells CASSLVTGSLHF. CDR3 in DNA: TGTGCCAGCAGCTTAGTAACCGGATCCCTCCACTTT. Drawing the rest from reference TRBV7-8 and TRBJ1-6, the complete variable domain is GAGVSQSPRYKVAKRGQDVALRCDPISGHVSLFWYQQALGQGPEFLTYFQNEAQLDKSGLPSDRFFAERPEGSVSTLKIQRTQQEDSAVYLCASSLVTGSLHFGNGTRLTVT.